The present entry profiles one T cell receptor (beta chain) with its context. Germline CDR1 is SEHNR and CDR2 is FQNEAQ (reference sequence). The ends lost 5 bases at V and 4 bases at J; junction bases unmatched: 17. The CDR3 sequence is 18 residues long. This record belongs to a study of shared clonotypes between healthy human individuals. Some clones are missing from TCRdb's copy, which holds only in-frame ones; the method was immunoSEQ multiplex PCR. The data hold about 2.4 million clones, with 80% to 95% observed a single time. The sequenced material came from naive CD4+ T cells from PBMCs. Subset reported: CD45RA+ positively selected. This TCR was sampled from a young man in good health. Some clones in this sample may be carry-over from other donors' samples. The chain couples TRBV7-9 to TRBJ2-7; 10 positions match TRBD1. The CDR3 bases are TGTGCCAGCAGCCCACTAACCAGTTTGGGGACAGGGGCTTACGAGCAGTACTTC. It yields the protein CASSPLTSLGTGAYEQYF.